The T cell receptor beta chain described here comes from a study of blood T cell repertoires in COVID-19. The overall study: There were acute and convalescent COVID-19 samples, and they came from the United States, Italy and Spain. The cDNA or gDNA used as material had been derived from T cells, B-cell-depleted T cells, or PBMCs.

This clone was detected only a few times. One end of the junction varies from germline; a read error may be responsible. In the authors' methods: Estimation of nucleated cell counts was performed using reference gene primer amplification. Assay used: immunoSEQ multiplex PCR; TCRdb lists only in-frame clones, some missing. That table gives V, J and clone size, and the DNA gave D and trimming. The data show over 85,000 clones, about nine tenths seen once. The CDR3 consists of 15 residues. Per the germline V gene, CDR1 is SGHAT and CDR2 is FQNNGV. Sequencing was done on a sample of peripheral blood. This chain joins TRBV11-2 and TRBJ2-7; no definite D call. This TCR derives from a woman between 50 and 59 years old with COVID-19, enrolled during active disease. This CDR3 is CASSPAAPSPPTQDF. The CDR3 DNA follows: TGTGCCAGCAGCCCCGCAGCGCCGTCCCCACCCACCCAAGACTTC.